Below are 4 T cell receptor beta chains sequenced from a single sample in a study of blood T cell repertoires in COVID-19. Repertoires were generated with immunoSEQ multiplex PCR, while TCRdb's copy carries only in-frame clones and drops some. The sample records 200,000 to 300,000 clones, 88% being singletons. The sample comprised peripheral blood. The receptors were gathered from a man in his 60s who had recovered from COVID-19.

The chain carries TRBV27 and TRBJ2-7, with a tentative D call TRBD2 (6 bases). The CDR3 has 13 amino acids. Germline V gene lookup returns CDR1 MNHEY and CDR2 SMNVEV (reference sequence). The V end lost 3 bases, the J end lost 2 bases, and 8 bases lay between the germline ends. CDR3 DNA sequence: TGTGCCAGCAGTTTTGGGAGGACCTACGAGCAGTACTTC. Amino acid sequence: CASSFGRTYEQYF.

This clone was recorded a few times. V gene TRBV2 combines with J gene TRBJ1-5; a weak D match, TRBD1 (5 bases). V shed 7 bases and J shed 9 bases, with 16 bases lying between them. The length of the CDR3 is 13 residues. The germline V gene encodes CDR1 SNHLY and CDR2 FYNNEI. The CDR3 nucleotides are TGTGCCAGCATAGGAGGGGAGGGTGGGCCCCAGCATTTT. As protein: CASIGGEGGPQHF.

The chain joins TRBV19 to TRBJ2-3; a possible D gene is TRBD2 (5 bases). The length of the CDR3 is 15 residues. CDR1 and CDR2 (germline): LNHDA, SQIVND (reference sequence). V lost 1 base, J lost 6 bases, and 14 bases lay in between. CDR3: CASSIGLAPRDTQYF. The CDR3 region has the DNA TGTGCCAGTAGTATAGGTCTAGCCCCGCGGGATACGCAGTATTTT.

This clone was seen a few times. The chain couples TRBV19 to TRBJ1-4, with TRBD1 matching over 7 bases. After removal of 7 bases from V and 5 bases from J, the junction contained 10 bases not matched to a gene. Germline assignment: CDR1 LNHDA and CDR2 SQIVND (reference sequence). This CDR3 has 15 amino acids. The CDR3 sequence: CASMLAGTANEKLFF. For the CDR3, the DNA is TGTGCCAGTATGCTCGCCGGGACAGCCAATGAAAAACTGTTTTTT.